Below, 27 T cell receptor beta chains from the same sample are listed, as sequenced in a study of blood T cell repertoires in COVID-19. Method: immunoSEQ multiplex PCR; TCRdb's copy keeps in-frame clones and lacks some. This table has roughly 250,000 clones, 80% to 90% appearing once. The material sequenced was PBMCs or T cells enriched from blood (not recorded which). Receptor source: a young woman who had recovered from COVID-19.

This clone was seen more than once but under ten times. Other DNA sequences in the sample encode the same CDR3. As DNA, the CDR3 is TGTGCCAGCAGTGAAGGAGAGAACACTGAAGCTTTCTTT. This translates into CASSEGENTEAFF. The chain uses TRBV6-4 and TRBJ1-1; D remains unclear. The CDR3 covers 13 residues. The V end lost 3 bases, the J end lost 1 base, and 6 bases lay between the germline ends. Germline values: CDR1 MRHNA, CDR2 SNTAGT.

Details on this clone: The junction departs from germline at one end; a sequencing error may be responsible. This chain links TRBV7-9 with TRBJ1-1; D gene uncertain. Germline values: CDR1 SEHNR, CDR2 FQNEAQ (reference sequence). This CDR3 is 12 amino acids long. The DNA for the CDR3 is TGTGCCAGCAGCTTAAGCCATCGGGGAGAGGCATTT. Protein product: CASSLSHRGEAF.

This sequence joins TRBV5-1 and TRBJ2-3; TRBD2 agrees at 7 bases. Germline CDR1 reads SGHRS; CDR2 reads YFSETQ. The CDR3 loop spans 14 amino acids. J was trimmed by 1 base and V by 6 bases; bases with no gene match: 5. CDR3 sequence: CASTSGGGTDTQYF. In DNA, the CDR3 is TGCGCCAGCACTAGCGGCGGAGGCACAGATACGCAGTATTTT. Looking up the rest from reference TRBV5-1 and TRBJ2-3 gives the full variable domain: KAGVTQTPRYLIKTRGQQVTLSCSPISGHRSVSWYQQTPGQGLQFLFEYFSETQRNKGNFPGRFSGRQFSNSRSEMNVSTLELGDSALYLCASTSGGGTDTQYFGPGTRLTVL.

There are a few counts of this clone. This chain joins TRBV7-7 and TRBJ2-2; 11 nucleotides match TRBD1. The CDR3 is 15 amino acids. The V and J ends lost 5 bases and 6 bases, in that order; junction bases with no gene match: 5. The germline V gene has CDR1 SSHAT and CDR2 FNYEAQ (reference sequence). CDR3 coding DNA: TGTGCCAGCAGCCCGCCGGGACAGGGGGCCGGGGAGCTGTTTTTT. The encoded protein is CASSPPGQGAGELFF.

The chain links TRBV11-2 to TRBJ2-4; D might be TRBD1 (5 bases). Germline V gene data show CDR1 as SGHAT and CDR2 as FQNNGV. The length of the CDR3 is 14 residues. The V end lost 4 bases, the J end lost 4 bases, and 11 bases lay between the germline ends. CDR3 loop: CASSSRQGKNIQYF. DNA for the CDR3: TGTGCCAGCAGCTCTCGGCAGGGAAAAAACATTCAGTACTTC.

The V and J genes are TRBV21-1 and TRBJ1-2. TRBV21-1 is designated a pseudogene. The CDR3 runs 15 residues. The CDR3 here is CASSKCRDSNYGYTF. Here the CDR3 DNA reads TGTGCCAGCAGCAAATGCCGGGATTCTAACTATGGCTACACCTTC.

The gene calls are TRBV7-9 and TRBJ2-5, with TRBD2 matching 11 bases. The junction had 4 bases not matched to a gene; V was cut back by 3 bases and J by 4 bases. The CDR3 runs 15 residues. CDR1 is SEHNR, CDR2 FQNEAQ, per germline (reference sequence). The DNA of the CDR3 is TGTGCCAGCAGCTTTATACTAGCGGGAGCAGAGACCCAGTACTTC. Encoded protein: CASSFILAGAETQYF.

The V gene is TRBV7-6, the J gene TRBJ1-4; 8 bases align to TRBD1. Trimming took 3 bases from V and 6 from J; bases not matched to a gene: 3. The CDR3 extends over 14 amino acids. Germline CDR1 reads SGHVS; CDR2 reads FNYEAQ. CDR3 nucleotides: TGTGCCAGCAGCTTCGGACAGGGCTATGAAAAACTGTTTTTT. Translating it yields CASSFGQGYEKLFF. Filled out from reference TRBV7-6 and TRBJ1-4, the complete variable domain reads GAGVSQSPRYKVTKRGQDVALRCDPISGHVSLYWYRQALGQGPEFLTYFNYEAQQDKSGLPNDRFSAERPEGSISTLTIQRTEQRDSAMYRCASSFGQGYEKLFFGSGTQLSVL.

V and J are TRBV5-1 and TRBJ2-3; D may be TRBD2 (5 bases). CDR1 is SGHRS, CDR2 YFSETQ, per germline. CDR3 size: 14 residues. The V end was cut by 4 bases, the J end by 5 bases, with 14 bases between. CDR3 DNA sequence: TGCGCCAGCAGCCCTCGTGCGGGTGGAGATACGCAGTATTTT. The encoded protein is CASSPRAGGDTQYF.

CDR3 protein: CAWSNFAGNTIYF. CDR3 coding DNA: TGTGCCTGGAGTAACTTTGCGGGAAACACCATATATTTT. The J gene is TRBJ1-3, the V gene TRBV30; D is undetermined. The V gene lost 2 bases and the J gene lost 4 bases, with 9 bases spanning the gap. The germline V gene encodes CDR1 GTSNPN and CDR2 SVGIG (reference sequence). The CDR3 contains 13 residues. Full variable domain (rest looked up from reference TRBV30 and TRBJ1-3): SQTIHQWPATLVQPVGSPLSLECTVEGTSNPNLYWYRQAAGRGLQLLFYSVGIGQISSEVPQNLSASRPQDRQFILSSKKLLLSDSGFYLCAWSNFAGNTIYFGEGSWLTVV.

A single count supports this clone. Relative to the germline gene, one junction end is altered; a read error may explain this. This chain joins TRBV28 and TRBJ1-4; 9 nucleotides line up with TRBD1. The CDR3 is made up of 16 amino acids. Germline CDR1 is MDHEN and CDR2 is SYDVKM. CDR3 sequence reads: CASRGRTGATNEKLFF. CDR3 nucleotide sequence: TGTGCCAGCAGGGGTCGGACAGGGGCAACGAATGAAAAACTGTTTTTT.

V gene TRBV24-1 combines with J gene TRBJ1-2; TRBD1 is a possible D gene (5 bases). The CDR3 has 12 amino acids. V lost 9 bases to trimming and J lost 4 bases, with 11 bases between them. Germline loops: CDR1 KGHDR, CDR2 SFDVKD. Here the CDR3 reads CATRGTGYGYTF. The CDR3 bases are TGTGCCACCCGTGGTACAGGCTATGGCTACACCTTC.

CDR3 loop: CASSPPLAGGYEQYF. CDR3 sequence (DNA): TGTGCCAGCAGCCCACCTCTAGCGGGAGGGTACGAGCAGTACTTC. V gene TRBV28 combines with J gene TRBJ2-7, with TRBD2 matching over 12 bases. Looked up from germline, CDR1 is MDHEN and CDR2 is SYDVKM. The CDR3 runs to 15 residues. Trimming removed 6 bases from V and 4 bases from J; junction bases left unmatched: 7.

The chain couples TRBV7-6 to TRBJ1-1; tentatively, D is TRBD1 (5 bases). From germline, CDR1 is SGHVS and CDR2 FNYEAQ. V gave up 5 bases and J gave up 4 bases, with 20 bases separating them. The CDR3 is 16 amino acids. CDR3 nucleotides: TGTGCCAGCAGCGGCCAGGGAGGTGTGGGTAGCACTGAAGCTTTCTTT. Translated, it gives CASSGQGGVGSTEAFF.

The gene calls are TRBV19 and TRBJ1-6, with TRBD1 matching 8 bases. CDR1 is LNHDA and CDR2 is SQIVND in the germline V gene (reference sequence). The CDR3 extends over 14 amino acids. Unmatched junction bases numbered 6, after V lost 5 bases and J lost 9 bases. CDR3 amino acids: CASSVTGAGSPLHF. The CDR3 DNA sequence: TGTGCCAGTAGTGTGACAGGGGCAGGTTCACCCCTCCACTTT. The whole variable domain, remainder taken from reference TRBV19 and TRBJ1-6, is DGGITQSPKYLFRKEGQNVTLSCEQNLNHDAMYWYRQDPGQGLRLIYYSQIVNDFQKGDIAEGYSVSREKKESFPLTVTSAQKNPTAFYLCASSVTGAGSPLHFGNGTRLTVT.

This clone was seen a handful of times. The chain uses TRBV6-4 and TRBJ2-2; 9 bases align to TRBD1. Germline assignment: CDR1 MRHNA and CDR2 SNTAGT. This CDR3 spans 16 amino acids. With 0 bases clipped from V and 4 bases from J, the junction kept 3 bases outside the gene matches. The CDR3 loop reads CASSDSGQGPTGELFF. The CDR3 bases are TGTGCCAGCAGTGACTCGGGACAGGGCCCCACCGGGGAGCTGTTTTTT.

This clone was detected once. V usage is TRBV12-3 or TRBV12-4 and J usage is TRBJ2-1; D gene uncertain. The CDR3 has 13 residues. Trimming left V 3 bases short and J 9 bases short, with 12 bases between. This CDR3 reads CASSFVASSEQFF. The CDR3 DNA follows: TGTGCCAGCAGTTTCGTCGCTAGTTCTGAGCAGTTCTTC.

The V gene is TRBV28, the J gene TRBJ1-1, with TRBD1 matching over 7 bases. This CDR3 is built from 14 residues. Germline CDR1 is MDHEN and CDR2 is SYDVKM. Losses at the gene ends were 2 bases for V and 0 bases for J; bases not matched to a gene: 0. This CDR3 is CASSLTGVNTEAFF. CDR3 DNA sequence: TGTGCCAGCAGTTTAACAGGGGTGAACACTGAAGCTTTCTTT.

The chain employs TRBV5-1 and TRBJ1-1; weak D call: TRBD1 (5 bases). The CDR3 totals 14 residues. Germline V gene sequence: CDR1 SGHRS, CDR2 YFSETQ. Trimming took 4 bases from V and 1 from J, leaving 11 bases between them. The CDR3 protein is CASSPWQGNTEAFF. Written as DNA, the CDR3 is TGCGCCAGCAGCCCTTGGCAGGGGAACACTGAAGCTTTCTTT.

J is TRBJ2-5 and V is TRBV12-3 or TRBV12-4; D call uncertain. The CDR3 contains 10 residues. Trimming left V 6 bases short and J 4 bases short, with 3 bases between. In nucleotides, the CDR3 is TGTGCCAGCAGCCGAGAGACCCAGTACTTC. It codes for CASSRETQYF.

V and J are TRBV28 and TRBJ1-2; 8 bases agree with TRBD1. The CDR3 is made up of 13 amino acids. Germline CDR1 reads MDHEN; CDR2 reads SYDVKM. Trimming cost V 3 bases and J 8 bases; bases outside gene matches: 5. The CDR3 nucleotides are TGTGCCAGCAGTTTCGGGAGACAGGGGGGCTACACCTTC. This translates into CASSFGRQGGYTF.

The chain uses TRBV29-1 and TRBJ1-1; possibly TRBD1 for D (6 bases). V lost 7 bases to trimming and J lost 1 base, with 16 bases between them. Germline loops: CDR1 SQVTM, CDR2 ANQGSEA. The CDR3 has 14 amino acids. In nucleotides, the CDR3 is TGCAGCGGCTACAGGGATTTCCCGAACACTGAAGCTTTCTTT. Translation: CSGYRDFPNTEAFF. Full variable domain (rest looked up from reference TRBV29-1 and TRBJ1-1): SAVISQKPSRDICQRGTSLTIQCQVDSQVTMMFWYRQQPGQSLTLIATANQGSEATYESGFVIDKFPISRPNLTFSTLTVSNMSPEDSSIYLCSGYRDFPNTEAFFGQGTRLTVV.

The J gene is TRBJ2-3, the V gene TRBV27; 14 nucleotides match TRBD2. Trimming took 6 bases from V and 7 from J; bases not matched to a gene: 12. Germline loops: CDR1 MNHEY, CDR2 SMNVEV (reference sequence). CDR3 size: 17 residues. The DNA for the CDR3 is TGTGCCAGCAGCCACCCGGGACTAGCGGGAGTGTCTAATACGCAGTATTTT. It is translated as CASSHPGLAGVSNTQYF.

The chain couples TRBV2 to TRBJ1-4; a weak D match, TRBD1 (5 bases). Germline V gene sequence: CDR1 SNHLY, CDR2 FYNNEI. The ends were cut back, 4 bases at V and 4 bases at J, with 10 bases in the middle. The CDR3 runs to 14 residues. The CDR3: CASSVSGFNEKLFF. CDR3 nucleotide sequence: TGTGCCAGCAGTGTTTCAGGGTTTAATGAAAAACTGTTTTTT.

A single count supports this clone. For the CDR3, the DNA is TGTGCCAGCACCTCGGGACTAGCGTTCACAGATACGCAGTATTTT. The encoded protein is CASTSGLAFTDTQYF. The rearrangement links TRBV27 to TRBJ2-3; 10 bases fit TRBD2. The CDR3 spans 15 residues. Trimming took 7 bases from V and 2 from J; bases not matched to a gene: 6. The V gene's germline CDR1 is MNHEY and CDR2 SMNVEV (reference sequence).

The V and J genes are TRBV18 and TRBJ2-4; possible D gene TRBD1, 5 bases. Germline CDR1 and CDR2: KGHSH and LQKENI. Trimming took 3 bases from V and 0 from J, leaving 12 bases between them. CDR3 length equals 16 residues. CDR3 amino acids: CASSPDSILAKNIQYF. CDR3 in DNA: TGTGCCAGCTCACCCGACAGCATACTAGCCAAAAACATTCAGTACTTC.

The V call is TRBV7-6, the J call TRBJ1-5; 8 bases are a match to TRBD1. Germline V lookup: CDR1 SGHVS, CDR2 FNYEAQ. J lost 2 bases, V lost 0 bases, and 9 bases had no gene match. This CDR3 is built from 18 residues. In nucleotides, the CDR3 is TGTGCCAGCAGCTTAGCGACAGGGGCTCGAGGTGGCAATCAGCCCCAGCATTTT. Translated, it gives CASSLATGARGGNQPQHF.